This TCR beta chain was identified in a study of glioma-infiltrating T cells after dendritic cell vaccination. Study-level information: Patients received autologous tumor lysate-pulsed dendritic cell vaccination between 2003 and 2012.

Libraries were prepared by immunoSEQ multiplex PCR; TCRdb keeps only in-frame clonotypes and omits some of them. The table lists just over 95,000 clones, about 79% of them singletons. Isocitrate dehydrogenase mutation was absent in all glioblastoma patients. Here the sequenced sample was blood, taken before dendritic cell vaccination. This TCR derives from a human donor with glioblastoma.

Here the CDR3 DNA reads TGTGCCAGCTACAGGGTGCGTAACGGGGAGCTGTTTTTT. It yields the protein CASYRVRNGELFF. This chain uses TRBV28 with TRBJ2-2; the D gene is possibly TRBD1 (6 bases). Looked up from germline, CDR1 is MDHEN and CDR2 is SYDVKM. The CDR3 has 13 amino acids. V was pared by 8 bases and J by 7 bases, with 14 bases between.